Included here is one T cell receptor (beta chain) sequence, with context. Its specificity is unknown. Though probably carrying unrecorded immune exposures, donors were nominally healthy at sampling. The PCR ran on 60 Vbeta and 13 Jbeta primers. Sequencing was performed with immunoSEQ multiplex PCR; in TCRdb, only in-frame clones are kept and a portion is missing. The sample comprises about 190,000 clones, 75% to 85% of which are singletons, and around 0.69% rests with the top ten. The entry originates in a study of cytomegalovirus exposure and HLA in healthy donors. There are 13 residues in the CDR3. Germline V gives CDR1 MNHEY, CDR2 SVGAGI. V shed 4 bases and J 6 bases; nucleotides not matched to a gene: 4. Whole-study findings and limits: Analyzed later, association rates of TCRs varied across HLA loci, with DRB1 most and HLA-C fewest. In a later analysis, a missense DCLRE1C variant was linked to TCR beta V- and J-gene trimming.

The specimen sequenced was PBMCs. This sequence joins TRBV6-5 and TRBJ2-7, with 9 bases aligning to TRBD2. The origin of this receptor is a boy aged 5 to 17 in good health and CMV-seronegative. The CDR3 region has the DNA TGTGCCAGCAGTTTGGGCGGGAGGGGCGAGCAGTACTTC. This sequence encodes CASSLGGRGEQYF.